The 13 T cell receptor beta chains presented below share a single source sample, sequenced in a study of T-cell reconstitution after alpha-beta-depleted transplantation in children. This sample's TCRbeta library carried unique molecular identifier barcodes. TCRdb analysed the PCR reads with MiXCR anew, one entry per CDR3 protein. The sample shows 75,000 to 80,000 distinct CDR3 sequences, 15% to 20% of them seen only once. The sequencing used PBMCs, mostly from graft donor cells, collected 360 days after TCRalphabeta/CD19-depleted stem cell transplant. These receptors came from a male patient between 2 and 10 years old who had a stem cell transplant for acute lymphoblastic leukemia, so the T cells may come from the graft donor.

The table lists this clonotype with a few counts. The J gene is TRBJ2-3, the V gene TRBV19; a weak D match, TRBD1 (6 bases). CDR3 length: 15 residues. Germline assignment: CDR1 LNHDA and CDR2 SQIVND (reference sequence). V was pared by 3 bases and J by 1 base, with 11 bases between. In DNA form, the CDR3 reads TGTGCCAGTAGTATTTTGGGGGCTGGCACAGATACGCAGTATTTT. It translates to CASSILGAGTDTQYF.

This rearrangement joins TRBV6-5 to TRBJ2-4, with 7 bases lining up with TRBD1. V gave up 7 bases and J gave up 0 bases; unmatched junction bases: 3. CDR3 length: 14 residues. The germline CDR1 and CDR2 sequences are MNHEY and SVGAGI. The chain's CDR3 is CASIDRVAKNIQYF. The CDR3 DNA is TGTGCCAGCATCGACAGGGTAGCCAAAAACATTCAGTACTTC.

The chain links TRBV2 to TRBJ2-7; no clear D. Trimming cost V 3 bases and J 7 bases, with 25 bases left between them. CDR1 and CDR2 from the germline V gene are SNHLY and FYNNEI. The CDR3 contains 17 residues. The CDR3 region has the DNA TGTGCCAGCAGTGATGTGACACGTTTTAAGCACTACGAGGAGCAGTACTTC. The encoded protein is CASSDVTRFKHYEEQYF.

The CDR3 nucleotides read TGTGCCATCTCCGGGAGGTCCAATACAATGAGCACAGATACGCAGTATTTT. As protein: CAISGRSNTMSTDTQYF. This rearrangement joins TRBV10-3 to TRBJ2-3; 7 bases match TRBD2. Germline lookup yields CDR1 ENHRY and CDR2 SYGVKD. The CDR3 is made up of 17 amino acids. The V and J ends lost 8 bases and 0 bases, in that order; junction bases with no gene match: 14.

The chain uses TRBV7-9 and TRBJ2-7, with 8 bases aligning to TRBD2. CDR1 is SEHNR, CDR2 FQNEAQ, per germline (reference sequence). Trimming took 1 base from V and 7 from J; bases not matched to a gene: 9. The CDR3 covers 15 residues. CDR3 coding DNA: TGTGCCAGCAGCTTAGTCGGACTAGCTGCTACGGAGCAGTACTTC. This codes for CASSLVGLAATEQYF. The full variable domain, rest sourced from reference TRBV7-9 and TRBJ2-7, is DTGVSQNPRHKITKRGQNVTFRCDPISEHNRLYWYRQTLGQGPEFLTYFQNEAQLEKSRLLSDRFSAERPKGSFSTLEIQRTEQGDSAMYLCASSLVGLAATEQYFGPGTRLTVT.

CDR3 in amino acids: CASSLQGSYNSPLHF. The CDR3 nucleotides read TGTGCCAGCAGTCTTCAGGGGAGCTATAATTCACCCCTCCACTTT. The chain joins TRBV12-3 or TRBV12-4 to TRBJ1-6, with D tentatively TRBD1 (6 bases). With 5 bases removed from V and 3 bases from J, the gap between germline ends came to 11 bases. The CDR3 is 15 amino acids.

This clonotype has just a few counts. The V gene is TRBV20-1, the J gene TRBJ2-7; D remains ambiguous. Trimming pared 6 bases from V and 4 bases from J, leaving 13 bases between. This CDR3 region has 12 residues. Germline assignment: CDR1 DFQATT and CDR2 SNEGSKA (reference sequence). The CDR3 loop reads CSAPAEAYEQYF. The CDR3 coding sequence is TGCAGTGCCCCCGCCGAAGCGTACGAGCAGTACTTC.

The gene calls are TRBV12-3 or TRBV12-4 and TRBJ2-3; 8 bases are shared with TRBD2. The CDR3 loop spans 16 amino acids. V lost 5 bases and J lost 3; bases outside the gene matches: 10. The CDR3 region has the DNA TGTGCCAGCAGTCGGGGGACGGGAGGGCGTACAGATACGCAGTATTTT. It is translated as CASSRGTGGRTDTQYF.

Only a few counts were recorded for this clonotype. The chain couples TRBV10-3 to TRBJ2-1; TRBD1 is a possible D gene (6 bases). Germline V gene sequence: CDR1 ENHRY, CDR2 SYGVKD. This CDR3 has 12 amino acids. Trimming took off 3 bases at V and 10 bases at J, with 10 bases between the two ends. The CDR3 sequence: CAISDRGQEQFF. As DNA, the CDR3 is TGTGCCATCAGTGACAGGGGACAAGAGCAGTTCTTC.

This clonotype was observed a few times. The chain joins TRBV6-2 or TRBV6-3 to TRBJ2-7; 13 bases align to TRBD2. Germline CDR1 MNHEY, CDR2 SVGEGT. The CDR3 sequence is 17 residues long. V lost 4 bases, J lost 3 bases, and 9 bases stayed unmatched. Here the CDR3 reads CASSSGLAGALHYEQYF. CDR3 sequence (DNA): TGTGCCAGCAGTTCTGGACTAGCGGGAGCTCTACACTACGAGCAGTACTTC.

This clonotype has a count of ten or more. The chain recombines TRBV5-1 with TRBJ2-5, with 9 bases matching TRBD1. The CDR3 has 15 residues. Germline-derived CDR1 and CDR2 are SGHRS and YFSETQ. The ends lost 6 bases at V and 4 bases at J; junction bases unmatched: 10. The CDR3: CASKTGTGTRETQYF. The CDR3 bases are TGCGCCAGCAAAACCGGGACAGGGACGAGAGAGACCCAGTACTTC.

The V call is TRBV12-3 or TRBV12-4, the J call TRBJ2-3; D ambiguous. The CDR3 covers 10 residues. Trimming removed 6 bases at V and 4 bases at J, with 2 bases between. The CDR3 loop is CASRPDTQYF. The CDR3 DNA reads TGTGCCAGCAGGCCAGATACGCAGTATTTT.

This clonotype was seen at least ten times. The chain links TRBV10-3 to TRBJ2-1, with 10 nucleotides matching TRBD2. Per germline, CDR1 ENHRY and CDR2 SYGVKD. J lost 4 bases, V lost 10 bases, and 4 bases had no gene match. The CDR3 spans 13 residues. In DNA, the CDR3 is TGTGCCACCCGGACTAGCGGTTACAATGAGCAGTTCTTC. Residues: CATRTSGYNEQFF.